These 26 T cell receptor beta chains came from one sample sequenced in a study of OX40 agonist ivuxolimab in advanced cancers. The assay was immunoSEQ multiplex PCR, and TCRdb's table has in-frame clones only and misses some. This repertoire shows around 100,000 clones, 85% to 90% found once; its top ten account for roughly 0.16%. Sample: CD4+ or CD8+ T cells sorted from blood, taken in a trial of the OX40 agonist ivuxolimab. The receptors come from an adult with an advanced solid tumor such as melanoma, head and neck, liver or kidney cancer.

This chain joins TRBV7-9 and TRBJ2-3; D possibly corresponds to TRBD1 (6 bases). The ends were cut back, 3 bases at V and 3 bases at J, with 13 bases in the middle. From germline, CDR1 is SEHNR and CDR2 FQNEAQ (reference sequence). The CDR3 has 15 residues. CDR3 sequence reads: CASSLRQGKTDTQYF. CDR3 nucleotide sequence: TGTGCCAGCAGCTTGCGTCAGGGGAAGACAGATACGCAGTATTTT.

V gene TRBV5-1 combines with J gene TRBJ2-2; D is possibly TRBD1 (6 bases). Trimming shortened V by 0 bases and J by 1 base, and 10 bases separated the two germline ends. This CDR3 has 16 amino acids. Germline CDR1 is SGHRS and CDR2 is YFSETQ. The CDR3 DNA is TGCGCCAGCAGCTTGGACCAACAGGGGAACACCGGGGAGCTGTTTTTT. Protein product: CASSLDQQGNTGELFF.

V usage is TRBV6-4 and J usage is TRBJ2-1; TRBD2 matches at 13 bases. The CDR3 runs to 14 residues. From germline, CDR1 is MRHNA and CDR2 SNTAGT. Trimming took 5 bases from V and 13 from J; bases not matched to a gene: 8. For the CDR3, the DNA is TGTGCCAGCAGTCAACCGGGACTAGCGGGGCAACAGTTCTTC. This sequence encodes CASSQPGLAGQQFF.

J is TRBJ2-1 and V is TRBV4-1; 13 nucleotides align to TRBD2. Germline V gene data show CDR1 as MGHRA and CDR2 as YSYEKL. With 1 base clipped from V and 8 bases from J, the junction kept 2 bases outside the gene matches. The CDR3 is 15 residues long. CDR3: CASSQVTSGRHEQFF. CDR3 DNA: TGCGCCAGCAGCCAAGTGACTAGCGGGAGGCATGAGCAGTTCTTC.

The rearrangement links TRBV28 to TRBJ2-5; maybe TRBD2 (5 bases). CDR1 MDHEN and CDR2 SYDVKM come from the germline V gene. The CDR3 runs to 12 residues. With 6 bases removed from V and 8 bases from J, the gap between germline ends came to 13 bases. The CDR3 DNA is TGTGCCAGCAGGGACGGAGGCCTTACCCAGTACTTC. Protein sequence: CASRDGGLTQYF.

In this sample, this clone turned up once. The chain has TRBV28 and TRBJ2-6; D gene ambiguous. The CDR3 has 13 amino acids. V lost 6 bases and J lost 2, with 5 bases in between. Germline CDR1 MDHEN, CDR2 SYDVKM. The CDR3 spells CASRPPGANVLTF. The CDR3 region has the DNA TGTGCCAGCAGGCCTCCTGGGGCCAACGTCCTGACTTTC. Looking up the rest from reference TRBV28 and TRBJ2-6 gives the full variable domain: DVKVTQSSRYLVKRTGEKVFLECVQDMDHENMFWYRQDPGLGLRLIYFSYDVKMKEKGDIPEGYSVSREKKERFSLILESASTNQTSMYLCASRPPGANVLTFGAGSRLTVL.

The chain's CDR3 is CASSVDPNQPQHF. The CDR3 DNA follows: TGTGCCAGCAGCGTAGATCCCAATCAGCCCCAGCATTTT. This chain uses TRBV9 with TRBJ1-5; no reliable D call. V was cut by 0 bases and J by 3 bases, with 4 bases left in between. The CDR3 extends over 13 amino acids. CDR1 and CDR2 (germline): SGDLS, YYNGEE.

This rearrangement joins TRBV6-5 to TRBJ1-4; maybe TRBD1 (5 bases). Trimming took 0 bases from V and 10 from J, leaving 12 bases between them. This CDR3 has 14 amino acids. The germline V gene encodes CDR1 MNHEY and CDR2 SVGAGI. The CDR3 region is CASSYSIGVAKLFF. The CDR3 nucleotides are TGTGCCAGCAGTTACTCCATAGGGGTGGCAAAACTGTTTTTT.

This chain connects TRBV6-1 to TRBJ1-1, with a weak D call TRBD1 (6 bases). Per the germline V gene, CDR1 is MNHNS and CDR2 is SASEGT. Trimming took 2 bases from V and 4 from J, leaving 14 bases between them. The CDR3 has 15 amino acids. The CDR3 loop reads CASSEQGRVGTEAFF. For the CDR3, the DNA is TGTGCCAGCAGTGAACAGGGGAGGGTCGGCACTGAAGCTTTCTTT.

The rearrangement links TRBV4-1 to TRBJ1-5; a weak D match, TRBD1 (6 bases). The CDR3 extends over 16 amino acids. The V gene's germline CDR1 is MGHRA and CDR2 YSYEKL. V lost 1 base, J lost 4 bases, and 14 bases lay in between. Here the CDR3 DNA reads TGCGCCAGCAGCCAAGTCATGGACAGAGTTAATCAGCCCCAGCATTTT. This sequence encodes CASSQVMDRVNQPQHF.

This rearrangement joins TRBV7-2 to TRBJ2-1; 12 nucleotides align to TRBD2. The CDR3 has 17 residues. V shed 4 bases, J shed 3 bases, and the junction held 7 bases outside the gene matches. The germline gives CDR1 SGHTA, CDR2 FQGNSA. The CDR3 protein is CASSSRLAGDNYNEQFF. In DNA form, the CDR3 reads TGTGCCAGCAGCTCTAGACTAGCGGGGGACAACTACAATGAGCAGTTCTTC.

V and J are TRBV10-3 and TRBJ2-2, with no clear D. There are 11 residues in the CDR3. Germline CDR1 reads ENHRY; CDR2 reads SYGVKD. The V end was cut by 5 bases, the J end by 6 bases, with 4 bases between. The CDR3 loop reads CAISRAGELFF. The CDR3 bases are TGTGCCATCAGTCGGGCCGGGGAGCTGTTTTTT.

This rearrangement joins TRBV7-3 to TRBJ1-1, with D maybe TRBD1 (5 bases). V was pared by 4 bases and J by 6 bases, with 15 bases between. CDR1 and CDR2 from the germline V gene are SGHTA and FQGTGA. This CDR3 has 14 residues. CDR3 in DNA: TGTGCCAGCAGCTCCCAAGTGGGGGTCGCTGAAGCTTTCTTT. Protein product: CASSSQVGVAEAFF. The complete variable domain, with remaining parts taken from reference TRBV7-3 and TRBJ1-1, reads GAGVSQTPSNKVTEKGKYVELRCDPISGHTALYWYRQSLGQGPEFLIYFQGTGAADDSGLPNDRFFAVRPEGSVSTLKIQRTERGDSAVYLCASSSQVGVAEAFFGQGTRLTVV.

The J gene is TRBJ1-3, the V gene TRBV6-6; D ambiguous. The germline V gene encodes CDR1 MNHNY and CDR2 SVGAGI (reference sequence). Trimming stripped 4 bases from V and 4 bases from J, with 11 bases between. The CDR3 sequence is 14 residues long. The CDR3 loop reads CASSLSADGNTIYF. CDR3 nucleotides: TGTGCCAGCAGTTTAAGCGCAGACGGAAACACCATATATTTT.

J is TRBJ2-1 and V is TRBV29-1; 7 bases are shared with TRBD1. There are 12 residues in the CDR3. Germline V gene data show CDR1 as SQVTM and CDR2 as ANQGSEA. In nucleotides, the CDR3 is TGCGGGGGACAGATAATTCCGGGTCAGCAGTTCTTC. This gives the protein CGGQIIPGQQFF.

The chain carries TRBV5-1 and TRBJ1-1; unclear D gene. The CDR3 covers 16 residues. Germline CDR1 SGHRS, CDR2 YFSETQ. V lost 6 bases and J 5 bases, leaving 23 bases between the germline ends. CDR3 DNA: TGCGCCAGCACGCTCTCCCCCCGGCTGAGTCGGACTGAAGCTTTCTTT. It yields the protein CASTLSPRLSRTEAFF.

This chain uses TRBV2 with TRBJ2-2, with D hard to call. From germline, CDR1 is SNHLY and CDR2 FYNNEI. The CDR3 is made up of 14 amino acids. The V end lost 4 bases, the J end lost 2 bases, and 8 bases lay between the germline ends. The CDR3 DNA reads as TGTGCCAGCAGTGGGTTGGGCAACACCGGGGAGCTGTTTTTT. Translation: CASSGLGNTGELFF.

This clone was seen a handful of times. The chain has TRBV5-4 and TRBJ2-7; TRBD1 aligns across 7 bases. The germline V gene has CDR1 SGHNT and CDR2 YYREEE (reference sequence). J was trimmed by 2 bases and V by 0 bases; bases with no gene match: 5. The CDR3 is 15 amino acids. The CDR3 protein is CASSLATGATYEQYF. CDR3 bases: TGTGCCAGCAGCTTGGCTACAGGGGCTACCTACGAGCAGTACTTC.

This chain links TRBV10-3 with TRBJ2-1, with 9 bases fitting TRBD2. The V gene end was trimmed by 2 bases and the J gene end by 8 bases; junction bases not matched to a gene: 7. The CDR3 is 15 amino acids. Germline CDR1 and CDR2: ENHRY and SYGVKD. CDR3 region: CAISEPAGGMYEQFF. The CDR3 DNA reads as TGTGCCATCAGTGAGCCAGCGGGAGGTATGTATGAGCAGTTCTTC.

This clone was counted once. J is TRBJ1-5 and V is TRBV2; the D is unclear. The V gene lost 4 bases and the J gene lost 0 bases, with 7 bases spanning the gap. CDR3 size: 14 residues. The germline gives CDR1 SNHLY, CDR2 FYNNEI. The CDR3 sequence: CASSVSGSNQPQHF. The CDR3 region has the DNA TGTGCCAGCAGTGTCTCGGGTAGCAATCAGCCCCAGCATTTT.

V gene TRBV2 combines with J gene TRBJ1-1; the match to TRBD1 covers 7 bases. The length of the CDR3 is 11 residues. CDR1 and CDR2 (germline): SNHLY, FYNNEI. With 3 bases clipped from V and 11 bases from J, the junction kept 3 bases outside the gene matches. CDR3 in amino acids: CASSETGLAFF. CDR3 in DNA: TGTGCCAGCAGTGAGACAGGGCTGGCTTTCTTT.

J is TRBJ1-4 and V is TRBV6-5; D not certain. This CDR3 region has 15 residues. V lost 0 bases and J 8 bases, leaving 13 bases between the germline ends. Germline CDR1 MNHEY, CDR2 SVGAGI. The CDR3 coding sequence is TGTGCCAGCAGTTACTCCCCCTACAAAGTAGAAAAACTGTTTTTT. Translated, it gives CASSYSPYKVEKLFF.

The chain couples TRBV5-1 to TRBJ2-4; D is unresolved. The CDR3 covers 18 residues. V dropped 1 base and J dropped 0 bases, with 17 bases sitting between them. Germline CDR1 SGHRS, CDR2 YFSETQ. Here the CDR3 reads CASSLILRAGQAKNIQYF. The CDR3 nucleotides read TGCGCCAGCAGCTTGATTTTGAGAGCCGGTCAAGCCAAAAACATTCAGTACTTC.

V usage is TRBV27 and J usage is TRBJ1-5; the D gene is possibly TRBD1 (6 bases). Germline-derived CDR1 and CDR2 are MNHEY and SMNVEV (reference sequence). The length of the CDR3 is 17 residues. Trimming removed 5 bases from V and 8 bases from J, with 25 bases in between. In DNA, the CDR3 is TGTGCCAGCAGTACCTACAGGGATAAGGGCCTTACTGAGCCCCAGCATTTT. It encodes CASSTYRDKGLTEPQHF.

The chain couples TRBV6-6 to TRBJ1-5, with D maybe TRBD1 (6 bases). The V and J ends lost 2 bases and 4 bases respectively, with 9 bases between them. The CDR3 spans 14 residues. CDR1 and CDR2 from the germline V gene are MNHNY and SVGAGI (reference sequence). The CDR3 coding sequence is TGTGCCAGCAGTTACGTTGGACAGAATCAGCCCCAGCATTTT. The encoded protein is CASSYVGQNQPQHF.

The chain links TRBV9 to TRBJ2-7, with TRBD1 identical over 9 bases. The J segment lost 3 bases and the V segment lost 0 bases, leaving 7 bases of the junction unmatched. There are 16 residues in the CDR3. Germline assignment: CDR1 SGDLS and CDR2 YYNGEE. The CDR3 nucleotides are TGTGCCAGCAGCGTAGCGATAGGACAGGGGTTCTACGAGCAGTACTTC. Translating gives CASSVAIGQGFYEQYF.